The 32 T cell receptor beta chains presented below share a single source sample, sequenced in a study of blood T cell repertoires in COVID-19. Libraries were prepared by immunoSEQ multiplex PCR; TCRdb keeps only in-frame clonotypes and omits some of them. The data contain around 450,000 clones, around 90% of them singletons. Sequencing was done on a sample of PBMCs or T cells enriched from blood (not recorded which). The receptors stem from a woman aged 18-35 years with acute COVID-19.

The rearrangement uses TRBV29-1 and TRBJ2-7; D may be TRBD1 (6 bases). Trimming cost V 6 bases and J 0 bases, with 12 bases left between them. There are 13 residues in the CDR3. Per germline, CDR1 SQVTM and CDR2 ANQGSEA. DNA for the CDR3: TGCAGCGTAAAGAGACAGGACTCCTACGAGCAGTACTTC. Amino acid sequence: CSVKRQDSYEQYF.

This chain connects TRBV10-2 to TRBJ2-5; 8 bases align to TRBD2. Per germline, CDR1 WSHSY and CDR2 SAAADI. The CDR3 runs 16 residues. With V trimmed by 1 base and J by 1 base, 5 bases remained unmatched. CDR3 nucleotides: TGCGCCAGCAGTGAGTGGGCTAGCGGGCCCCAAGAGACCCAGTACTTC. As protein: CASSEWASGPQETQYF.

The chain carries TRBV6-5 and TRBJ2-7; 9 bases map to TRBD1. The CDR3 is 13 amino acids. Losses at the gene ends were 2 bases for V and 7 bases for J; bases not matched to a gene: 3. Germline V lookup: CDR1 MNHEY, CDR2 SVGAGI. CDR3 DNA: TGTGCCAGCAGTTACGGGACAGGGACTGAGCAGTACTTC. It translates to CASSYGTGTEQYF.

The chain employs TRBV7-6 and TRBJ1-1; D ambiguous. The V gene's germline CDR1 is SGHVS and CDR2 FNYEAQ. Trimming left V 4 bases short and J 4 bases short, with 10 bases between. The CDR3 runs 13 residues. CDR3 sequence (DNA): TGTGCCAGCAGCTCCGAGGTGGGCACTGAAGCTTTCTTT. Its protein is CASSSEVGTEAFF.

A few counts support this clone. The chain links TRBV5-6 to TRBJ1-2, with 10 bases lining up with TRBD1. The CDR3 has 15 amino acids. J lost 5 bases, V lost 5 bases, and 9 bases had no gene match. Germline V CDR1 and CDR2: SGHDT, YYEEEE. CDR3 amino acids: CASSLGTGVMYGYTF. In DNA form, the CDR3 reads TGTGCCAGCAGTTTAGGGACAGGGGTTATGTATGGCTACACCTTC.

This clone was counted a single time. CDR3 residues: CASSYDTAYTEAFF. The CDR3 DNA follows: TGTGCCAGCAGTTACGATACAGCTTACACTGAAGCTTTCTTT. The chain employs TRBV6-5 and TRBJ1-1, with D uncertain. Trimming took 2 bases from V and 3 from J, leaving 10 bases between them. The CDR3 extends over 14 amino acids. Germline-derived CDR1 and CDR2 are MNHEY and SVGAGI.

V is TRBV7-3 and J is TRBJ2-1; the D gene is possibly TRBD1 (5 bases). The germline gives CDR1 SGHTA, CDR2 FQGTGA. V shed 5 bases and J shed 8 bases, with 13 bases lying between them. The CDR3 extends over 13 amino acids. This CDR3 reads CASSATQGYEQFF. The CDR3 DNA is TGTGCCAGCAGCGCAACTCAGGGATATGAGCAGTTCTTC.

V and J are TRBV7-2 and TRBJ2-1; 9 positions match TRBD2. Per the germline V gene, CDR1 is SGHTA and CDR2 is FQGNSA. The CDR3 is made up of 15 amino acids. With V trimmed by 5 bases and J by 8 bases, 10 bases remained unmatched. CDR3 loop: CASSTGLAVPHEQFF. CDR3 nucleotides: TGTGCCAGCAGCACGGGACTAGCCGTACCCCATGAGCAGTTCTTC.

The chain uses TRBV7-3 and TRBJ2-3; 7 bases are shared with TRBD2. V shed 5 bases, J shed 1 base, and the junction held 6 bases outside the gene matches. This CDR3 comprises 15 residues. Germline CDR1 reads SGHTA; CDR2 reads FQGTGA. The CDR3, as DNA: TGTGCCAGCAGCCCCCTGGGGGGGGGCACAGATACGCAGTATTTT. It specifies CASSPLGGGTDTQYF.

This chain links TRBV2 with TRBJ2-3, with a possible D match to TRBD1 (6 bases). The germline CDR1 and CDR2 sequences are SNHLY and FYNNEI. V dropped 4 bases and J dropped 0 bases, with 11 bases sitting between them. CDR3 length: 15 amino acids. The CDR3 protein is CASSVFRGSTDTQYF. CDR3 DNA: TGTGCCAGCAGTGTATTCAGGGGAAGCACAGATACGCAGTATTTT.

This chain's CDR3 is CASMRRQNTEAFF. CDR3 coding DNA: TGTGCCAGTATGCGGCGGCAGAACACTGAAGCTTTCTTT. The chain uses TRBV19 and TRBJ1-1; D is uncertain. Germline lookup yields CDR1 LNHDA and CDR2 SQIVND (reference sequence). V was trimmed by 7 bases and J by 1 base, leaving 10 bases between them. The CDR3 loop spans 13 amino acids.

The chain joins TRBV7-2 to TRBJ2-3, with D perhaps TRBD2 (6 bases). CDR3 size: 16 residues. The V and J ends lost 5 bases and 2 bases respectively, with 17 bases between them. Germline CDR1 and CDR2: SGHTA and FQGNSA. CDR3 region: CASSPGTRPFTDTQYF. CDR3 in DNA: TGTGCCAGCAGCCCCGGGACTCGCCCTTTCACAGATACGCAGTATTTT.

The CDR3 sequence: CASRPRDSGANVLTF. The CDR3 DNA sequence: TGCGCCAGCAGACCTCGGGACTCTGGGGCCAACGTCCTGACTTTC. J is TRBJ2-6 and V is TRBV5-1; tentative D call: TRBD2 (5 bases). Germline values: CDR1 SGHRS, CDR2 YFSETQ. The CDR3 has 15 residues. V lost 5 bases and J lost 0, with 9 bases in between.

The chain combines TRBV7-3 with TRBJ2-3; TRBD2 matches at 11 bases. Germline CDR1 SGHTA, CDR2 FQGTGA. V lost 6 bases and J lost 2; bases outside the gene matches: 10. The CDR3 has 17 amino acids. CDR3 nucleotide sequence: TGTGCCAGCAGGTTGGGGGTGGGACTAGCGGCCACAGATACGCAGTATTTT. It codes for CASRLGVGLAATDTQYF.

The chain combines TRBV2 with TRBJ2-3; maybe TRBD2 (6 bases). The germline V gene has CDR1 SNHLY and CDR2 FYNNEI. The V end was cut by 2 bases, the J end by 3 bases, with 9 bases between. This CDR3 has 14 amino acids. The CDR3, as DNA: TGTGCCAGCAGTGAATTGGGAGGAACAGATACGCAGTATTTT. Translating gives CASSELGGTDTQYF.

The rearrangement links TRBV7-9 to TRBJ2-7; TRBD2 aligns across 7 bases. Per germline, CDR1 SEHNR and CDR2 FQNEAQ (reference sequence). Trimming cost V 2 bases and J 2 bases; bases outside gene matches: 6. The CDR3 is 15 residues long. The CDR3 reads CASSLSRLAPYEQYF. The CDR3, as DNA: TGTGCCAGCAGCTTATCCCGACTAGCCCCCTACGAGCAGTACTTC. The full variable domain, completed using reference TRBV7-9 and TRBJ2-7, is DTGVSQNPRHKITKRGQNVTFRCDPISEHNRLYWYRQTLGQGPEFLTYFQNEAQLEKSRLLSDRFSAERPKGSFSTLEIQRTEQGDSAMYLCASSLSRLAPYEQYFGPGTRLTVT.

CDR3 amino acids: CASGGTGPFYYEQYF. The DNA of the CDR3 is TGTGCCAGCGGAGGGACCGGGCCCTTCTACTACGAGCAGTACTTC. The chain recombines TRBV5-5 with TRBJ2-7, with a tentative D call TRBD2 (6 bases). The CDR3 consists of 15 residues. CDR1 SGHKS and CDR2 YYEKEE come from the germline V gene (reference sequence). The V gene lost 7 bases and the J gene lost 3 bases, with 20 bases spanning the gap. Using reference TRBV5-5 and TRBJ2-7 for the parts outside the CDR3, the full variable domain is DAGVTQSPTHLIKTRGQQVTLRCSPISGHKSVSWYQQVLGQGPQFIFQYYEKEERGRGNFPDRFSARQFPNYSSELNVNALLLGDSALYLCASGGTGPFYYEQYFGPGTRLTVT.

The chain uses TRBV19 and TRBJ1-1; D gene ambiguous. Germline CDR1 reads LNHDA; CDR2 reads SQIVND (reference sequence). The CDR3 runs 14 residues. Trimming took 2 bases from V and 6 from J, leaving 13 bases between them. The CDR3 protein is CASSIQERIAEAFF. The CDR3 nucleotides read TGTGCCAGTAGTATACAGGAACGCATCGCTGAAGCTTTCTTT.

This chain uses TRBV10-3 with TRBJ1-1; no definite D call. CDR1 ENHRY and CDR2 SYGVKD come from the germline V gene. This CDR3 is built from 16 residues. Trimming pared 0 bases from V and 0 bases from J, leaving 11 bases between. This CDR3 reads CAISESPRGMNTEAFF. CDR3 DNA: TGTGCCATCAGTGAGTCTCCAAGAGGGATGAACACTGAAGCTTTCTTT.

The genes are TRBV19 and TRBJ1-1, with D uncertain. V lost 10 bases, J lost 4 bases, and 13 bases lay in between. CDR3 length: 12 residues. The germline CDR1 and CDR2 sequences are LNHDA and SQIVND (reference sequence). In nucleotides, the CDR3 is TGTGCCACCGGGAGTATCGGCACTGAAGCTTTCTTT. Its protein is CATGSIGTEAFF.

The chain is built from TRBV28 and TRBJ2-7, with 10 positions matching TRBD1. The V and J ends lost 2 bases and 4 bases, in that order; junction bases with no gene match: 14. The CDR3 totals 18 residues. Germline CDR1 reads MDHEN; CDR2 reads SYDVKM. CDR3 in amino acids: CASSLGGTGVWRSYEQYF. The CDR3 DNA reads TGTGCCAGCAGTTTAGGAGGGACAGGGGTTTGGAGGTCTTACGAGCAGTACTTC.

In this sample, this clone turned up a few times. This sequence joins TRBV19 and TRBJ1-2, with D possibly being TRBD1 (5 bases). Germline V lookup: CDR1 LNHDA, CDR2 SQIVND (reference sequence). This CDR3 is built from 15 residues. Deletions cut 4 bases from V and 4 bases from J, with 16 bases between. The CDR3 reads CASSNAREGIYGYTF. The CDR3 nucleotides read TGTGCCAGTAGTAATGCCAGGGAAGGCATCTATGGCTACACCTTC.

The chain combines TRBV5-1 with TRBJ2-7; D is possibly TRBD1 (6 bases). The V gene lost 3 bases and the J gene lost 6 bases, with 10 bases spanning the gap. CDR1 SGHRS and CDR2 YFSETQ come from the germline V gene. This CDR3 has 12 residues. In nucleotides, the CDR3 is TGCGCCAGCAGCTGGGCAGGGGTCGAGCAGTACTTC. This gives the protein CASSWAGVEQYF.

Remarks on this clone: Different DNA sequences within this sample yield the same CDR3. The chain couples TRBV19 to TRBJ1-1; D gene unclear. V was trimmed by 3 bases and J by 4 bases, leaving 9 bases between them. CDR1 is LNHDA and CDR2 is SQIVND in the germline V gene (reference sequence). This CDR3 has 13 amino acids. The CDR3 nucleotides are TGTGCCAGTAGTATGTCGTCGGGCACTGAAGCTTTCTTT. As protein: CASSMSSGTEAFF. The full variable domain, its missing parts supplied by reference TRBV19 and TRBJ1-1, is DGGITQSPKYLFRKEGQNVTLSCEQNLNHDAMYWYRQDPGQGLRLIYYSQIVNDFQKGDIAEGYSVSREKKESFPLTVTSAQKNPTAFYLCASSMSSGTEAFFGQGTRLTVV.

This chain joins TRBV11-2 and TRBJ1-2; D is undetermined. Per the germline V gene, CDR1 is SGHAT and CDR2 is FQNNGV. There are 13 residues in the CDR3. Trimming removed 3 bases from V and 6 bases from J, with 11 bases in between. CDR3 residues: CASSFTGSNGYTF. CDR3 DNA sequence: TGTGCCAGCAGCTTCACGGGATCGAATGGCTACACCTTC.

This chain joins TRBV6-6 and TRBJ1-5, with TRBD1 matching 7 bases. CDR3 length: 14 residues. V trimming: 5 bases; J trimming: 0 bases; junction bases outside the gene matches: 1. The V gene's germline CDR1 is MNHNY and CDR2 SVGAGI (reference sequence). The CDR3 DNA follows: TGTGCCAGCAGTGACAGGGATAGCAATCAGCCCCAGCATTTT. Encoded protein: CASSDRDSNQPQHF.

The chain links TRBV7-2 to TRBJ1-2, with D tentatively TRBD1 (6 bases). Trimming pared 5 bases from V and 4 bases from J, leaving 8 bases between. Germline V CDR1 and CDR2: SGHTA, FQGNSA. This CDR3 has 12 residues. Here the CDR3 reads CASSLRGYGYTF. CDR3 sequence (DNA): TGTGCCAGCAGCCTCAGGGGCTATGGCTACACCTTC.

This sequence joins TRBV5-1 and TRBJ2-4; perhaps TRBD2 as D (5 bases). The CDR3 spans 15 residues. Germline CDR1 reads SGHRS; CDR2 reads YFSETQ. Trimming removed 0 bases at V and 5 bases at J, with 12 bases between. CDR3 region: CASSLDTGSENIQYF. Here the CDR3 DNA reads TGCGCCAGCAGCTTGGACACGGGGTCAGAAAACATTCAGTACTTC.

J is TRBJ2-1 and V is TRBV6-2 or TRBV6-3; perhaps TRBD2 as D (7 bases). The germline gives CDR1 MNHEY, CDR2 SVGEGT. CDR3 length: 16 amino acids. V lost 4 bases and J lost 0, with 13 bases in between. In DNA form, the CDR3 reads TGTGCCAGCAGTTCTATTAGGGGGGGCTCCTACAATGAGCAGTTCTTC. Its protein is CASSSIRGGSYNEQFF.

CDR3: CASSYPVEGRYEQYF. CDR3 nucleotide sequence: TGTGCCAGCAGCTACCCAGTGGAGGGGCGCTACGAGCAGTACTTC. V gene TRBV7-9 combines with J gene TRBJ2-7; a possible D gene is TRBD2 (6 bases). CDR1 and CDR2 (germline): SEHNR, FQNEAQ (reference sequence). The CDR3 consists of 15 residues. Trimming stripped 4 bases from V and 3 bases from J, with 16 bases between.

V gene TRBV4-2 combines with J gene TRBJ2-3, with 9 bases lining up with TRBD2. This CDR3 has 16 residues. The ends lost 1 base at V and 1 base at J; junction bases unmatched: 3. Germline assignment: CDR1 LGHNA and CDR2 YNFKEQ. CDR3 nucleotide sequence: TGTGCCAGCAGCCAAGGTAGCGGGGGAGGCACAGATACGCAGTATTTT. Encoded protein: CASSQGSGGGTDTQYF.

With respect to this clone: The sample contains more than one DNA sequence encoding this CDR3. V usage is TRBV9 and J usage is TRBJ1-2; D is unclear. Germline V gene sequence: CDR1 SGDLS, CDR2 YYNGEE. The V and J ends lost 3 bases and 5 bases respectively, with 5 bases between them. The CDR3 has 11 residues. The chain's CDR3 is CASSGTYGYTF. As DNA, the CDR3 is TGTGCCAGCAGCGGGACTTATGGCTACACCTTC.